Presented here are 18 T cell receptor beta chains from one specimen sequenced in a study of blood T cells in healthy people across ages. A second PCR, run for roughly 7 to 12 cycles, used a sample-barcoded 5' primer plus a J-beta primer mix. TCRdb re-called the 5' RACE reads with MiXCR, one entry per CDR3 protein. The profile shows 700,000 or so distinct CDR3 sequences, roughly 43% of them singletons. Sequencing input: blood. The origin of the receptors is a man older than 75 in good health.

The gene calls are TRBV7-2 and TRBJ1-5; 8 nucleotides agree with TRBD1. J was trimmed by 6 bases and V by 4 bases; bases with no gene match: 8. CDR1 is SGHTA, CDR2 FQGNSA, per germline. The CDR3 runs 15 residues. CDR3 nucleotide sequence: TGTGCCAGCAGCTGGTCCGCAGGGGGCGTTCAGCCCCAGCATTTT. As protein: CASSWSAGGVQPQHF.

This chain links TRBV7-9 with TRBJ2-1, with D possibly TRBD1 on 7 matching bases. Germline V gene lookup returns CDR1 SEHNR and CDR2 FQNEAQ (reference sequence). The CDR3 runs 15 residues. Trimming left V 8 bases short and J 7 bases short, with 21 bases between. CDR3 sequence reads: CASDTGAVAGNEQFF. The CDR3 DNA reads TGTGCCAGCGACACAGGGGCGGTGGCGGGGAATGAGCAGTTCTTC.

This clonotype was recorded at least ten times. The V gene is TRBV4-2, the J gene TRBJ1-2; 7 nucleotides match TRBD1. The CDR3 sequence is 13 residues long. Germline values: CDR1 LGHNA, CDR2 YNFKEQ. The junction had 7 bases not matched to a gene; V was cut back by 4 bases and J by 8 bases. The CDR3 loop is CASSPQGGRGYTF. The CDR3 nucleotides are TGTGCCAGCAGCCCCCAAGGGGGCAGAGGCTACACCTTC.

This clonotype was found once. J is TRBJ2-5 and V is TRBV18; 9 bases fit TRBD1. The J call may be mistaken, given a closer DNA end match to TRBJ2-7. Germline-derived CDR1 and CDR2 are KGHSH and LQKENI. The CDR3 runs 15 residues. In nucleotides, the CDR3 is TGTGCCAGCTCACCAGCCGGGACAGGGAACTACGAGCAGTACTTC. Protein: CASSPAGTGNYEQYF.

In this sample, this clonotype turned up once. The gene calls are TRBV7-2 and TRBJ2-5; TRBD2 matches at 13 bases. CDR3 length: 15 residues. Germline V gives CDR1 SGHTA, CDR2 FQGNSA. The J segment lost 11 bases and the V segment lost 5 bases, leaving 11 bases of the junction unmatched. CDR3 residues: CASSPRLAGGNEQYF. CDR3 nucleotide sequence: TGTGCCAGCAGCCCTAGACTAGCGGGGGGAAATGAGCAGTACTTC.

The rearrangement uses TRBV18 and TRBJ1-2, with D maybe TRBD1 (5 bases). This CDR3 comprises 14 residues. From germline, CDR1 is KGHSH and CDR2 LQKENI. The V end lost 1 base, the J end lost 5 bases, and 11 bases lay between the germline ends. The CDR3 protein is CASSPLQGEYGYTF. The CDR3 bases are TGTGCCAGCTCACCACTTCAAGGGGAATATGGCTACACCTTC.

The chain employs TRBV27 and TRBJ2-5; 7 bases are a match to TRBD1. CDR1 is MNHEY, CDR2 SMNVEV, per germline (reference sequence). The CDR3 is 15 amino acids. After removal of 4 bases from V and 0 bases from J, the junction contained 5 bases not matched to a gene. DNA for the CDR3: TGTGCCAGCAGTTCCCGGGACAGCTACCAAGAGACCCAGTACTTC. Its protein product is CASSSRDSYQETQYF.

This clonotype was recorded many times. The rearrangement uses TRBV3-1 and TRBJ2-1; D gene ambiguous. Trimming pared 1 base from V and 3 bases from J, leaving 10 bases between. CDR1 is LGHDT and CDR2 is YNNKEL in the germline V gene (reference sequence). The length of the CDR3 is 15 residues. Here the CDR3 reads CASSQVRLGYNEQFF. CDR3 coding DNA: TGTGCCAGCAGCCAAGTCAGGTTAGGCTACAATGAGCAGTTCTTC.

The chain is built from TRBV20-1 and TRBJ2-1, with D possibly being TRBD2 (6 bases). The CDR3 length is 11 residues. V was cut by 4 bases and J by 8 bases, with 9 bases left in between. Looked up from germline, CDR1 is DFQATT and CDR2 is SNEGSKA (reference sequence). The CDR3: CSAKGLYEQFF. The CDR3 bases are TGCAGTGCTAAGGGACTCTATGAGCAGTTCTTC.

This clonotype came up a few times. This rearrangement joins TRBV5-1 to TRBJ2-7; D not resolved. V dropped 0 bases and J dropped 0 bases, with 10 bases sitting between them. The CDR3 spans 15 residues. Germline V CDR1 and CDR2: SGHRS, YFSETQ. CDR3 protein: CASSLGFGSSYEQYF. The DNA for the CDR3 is TGCGCCAGCAGCTTGGGTTTCGGATCCTCCTACGAGCAGTACTTC.

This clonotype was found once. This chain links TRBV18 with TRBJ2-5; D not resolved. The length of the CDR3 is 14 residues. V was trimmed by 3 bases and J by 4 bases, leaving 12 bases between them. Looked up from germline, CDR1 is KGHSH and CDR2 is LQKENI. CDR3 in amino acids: CASSPGLTPETQYF. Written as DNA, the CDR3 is TGTGCCAGCTCACCGGGCCTAACCCCAGAGACCCAGTACTTC.

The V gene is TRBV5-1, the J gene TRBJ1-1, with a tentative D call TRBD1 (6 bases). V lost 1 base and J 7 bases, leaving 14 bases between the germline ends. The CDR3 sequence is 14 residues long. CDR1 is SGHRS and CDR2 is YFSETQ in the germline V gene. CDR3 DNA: TGCGCCAGCAGCTTGAGTCCAGGGGTGGGTGAAGCTTTCTTT. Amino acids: CASSLSPGVGEAFF.

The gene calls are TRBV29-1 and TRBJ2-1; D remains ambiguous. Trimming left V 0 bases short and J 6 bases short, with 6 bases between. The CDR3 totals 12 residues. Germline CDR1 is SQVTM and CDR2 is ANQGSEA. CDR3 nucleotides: TGCAGCGTTGAAGAAGACTTCAATGAGCAGTTCTTC. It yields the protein CSVEEDFNEQFF.

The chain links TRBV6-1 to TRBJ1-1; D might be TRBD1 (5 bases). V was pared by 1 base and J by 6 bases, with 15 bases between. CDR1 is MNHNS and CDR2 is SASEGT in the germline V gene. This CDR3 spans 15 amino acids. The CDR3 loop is CASSEVGQAVPEAFF. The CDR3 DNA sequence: TGTGCCAGCAGTGAAGTAGGACAAGCAGTCCCTGAAGCTTTCTTT.

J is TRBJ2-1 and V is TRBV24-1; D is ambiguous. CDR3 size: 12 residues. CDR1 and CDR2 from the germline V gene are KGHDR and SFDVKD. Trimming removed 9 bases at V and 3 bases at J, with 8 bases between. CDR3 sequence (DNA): TGTGCCACCGCGCAAGACTACAATGAGCAGTTCTTC. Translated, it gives CATAQDYNEQFF.

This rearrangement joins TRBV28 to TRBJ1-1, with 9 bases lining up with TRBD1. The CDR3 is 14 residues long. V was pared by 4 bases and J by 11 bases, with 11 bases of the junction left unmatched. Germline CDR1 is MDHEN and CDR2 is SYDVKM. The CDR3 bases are TGTGCCAGCAGTTGGGACAGGGATCGGTCTTTTGCTTTCTTT. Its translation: CASSWDRDRSFAFF. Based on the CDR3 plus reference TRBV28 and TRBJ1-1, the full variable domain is DVKVTQSSRYLVKRTGEKVFLECVQDMDHENMFWYRQDPGLGLRLIYFSYDVKMKEKGDIPEGYSVSREKKERFSLILESASTNQTSMYLCASSWDRDRSFAFFGQGTRLTVV.

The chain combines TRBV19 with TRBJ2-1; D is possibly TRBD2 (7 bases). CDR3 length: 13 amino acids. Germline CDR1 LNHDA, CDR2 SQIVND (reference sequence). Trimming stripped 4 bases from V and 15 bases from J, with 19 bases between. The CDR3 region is CASSTKGGAVSFF. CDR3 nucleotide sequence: TGTGCCAGTAGTACCAAGGGGGGGGCTGTCTCGTTCTTC.

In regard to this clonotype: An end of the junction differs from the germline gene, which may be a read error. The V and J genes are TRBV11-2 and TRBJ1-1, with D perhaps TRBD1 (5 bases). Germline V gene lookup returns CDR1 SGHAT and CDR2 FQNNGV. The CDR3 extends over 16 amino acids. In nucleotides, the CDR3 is TGCGCCAGCAGCTCCCCCCGGGGGTTCATGAACACTGAAGCTTTCTTT. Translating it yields CASSSPRGFMNTEAFF.